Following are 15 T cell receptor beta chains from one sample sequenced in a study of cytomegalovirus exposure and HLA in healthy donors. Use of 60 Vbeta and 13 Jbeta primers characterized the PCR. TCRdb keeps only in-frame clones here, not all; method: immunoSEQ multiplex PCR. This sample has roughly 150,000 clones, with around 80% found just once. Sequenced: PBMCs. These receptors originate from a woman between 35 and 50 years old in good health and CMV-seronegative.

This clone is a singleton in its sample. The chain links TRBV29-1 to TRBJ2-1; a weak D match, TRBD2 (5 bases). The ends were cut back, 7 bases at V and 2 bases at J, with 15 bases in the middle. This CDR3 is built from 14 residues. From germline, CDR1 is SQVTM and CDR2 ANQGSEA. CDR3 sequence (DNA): TGCAGCGCGAATGGACTTCCCGCCTACAATGAGCAGTTCTTC. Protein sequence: CSANGLPAYNEQFF.

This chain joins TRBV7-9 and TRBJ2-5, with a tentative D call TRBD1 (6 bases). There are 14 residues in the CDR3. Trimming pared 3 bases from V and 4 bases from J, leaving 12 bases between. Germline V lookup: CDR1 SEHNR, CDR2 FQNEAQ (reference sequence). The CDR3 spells CASSFSDRPETQYF. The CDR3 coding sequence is TGTGCCAGCAGCTTCTCGGACAGACCAGAGACCCAGTACTTC.

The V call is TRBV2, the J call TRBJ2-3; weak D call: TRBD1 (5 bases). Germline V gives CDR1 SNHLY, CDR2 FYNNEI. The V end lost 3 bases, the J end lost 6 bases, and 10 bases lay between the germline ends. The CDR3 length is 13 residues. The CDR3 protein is CASSEHRSDTQYF. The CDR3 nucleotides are TGTGCCAGCAGTGAGCACAGGTCGGATACGCAGTATTTT.

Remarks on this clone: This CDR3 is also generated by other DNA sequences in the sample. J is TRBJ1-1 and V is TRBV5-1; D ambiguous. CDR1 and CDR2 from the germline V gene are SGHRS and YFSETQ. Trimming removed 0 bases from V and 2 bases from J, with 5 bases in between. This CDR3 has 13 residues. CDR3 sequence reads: CASSLGENTEAFF. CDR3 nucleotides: TGCGCCAGCAGCTTGGGAGAAAACACTGAAGCTTTCTTT. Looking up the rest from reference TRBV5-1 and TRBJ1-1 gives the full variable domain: KAGVTQTPRYLIKTRGQQVTLSCSPISGHRSVSWYQQTPGQGLQFLFEYFSETQRNKGNFPGRFSGRQFSNSRSEMNVSTLELGDSALYLCASSLGENTEAFFGQGTRLTVV.

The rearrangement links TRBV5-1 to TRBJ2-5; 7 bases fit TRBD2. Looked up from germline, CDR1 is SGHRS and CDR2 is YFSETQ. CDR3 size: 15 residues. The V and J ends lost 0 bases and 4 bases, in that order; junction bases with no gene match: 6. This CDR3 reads CASSLGAGAGETQYF. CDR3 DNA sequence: TGCGCCAGCAGCTTGGGGGCGGGAGCAGGAGAGACCCAGTACTTC.

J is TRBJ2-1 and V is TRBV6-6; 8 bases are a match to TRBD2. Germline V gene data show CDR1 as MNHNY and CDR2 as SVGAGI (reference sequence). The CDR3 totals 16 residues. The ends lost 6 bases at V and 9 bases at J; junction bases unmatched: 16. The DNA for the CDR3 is TGTGCCAGCAGACTACGGGGGGGCATTGCGGTGCTTGAGCAGTTCTTC. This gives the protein CASRLRGGIAVLEQFF.

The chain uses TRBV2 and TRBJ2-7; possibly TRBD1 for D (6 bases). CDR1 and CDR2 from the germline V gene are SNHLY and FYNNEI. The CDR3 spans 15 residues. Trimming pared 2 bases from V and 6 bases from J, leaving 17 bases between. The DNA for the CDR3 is TGTGCCAGCAGTGAACCCGAGACAGGATCTTTCGAGCAGTACTTC. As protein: CASSEPETGSFEQYF.

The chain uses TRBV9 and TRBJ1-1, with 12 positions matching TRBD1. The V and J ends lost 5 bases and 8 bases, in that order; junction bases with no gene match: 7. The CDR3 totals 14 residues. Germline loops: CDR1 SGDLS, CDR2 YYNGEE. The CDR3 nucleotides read TGTGCCAGCAGTACCGGGACAGGGGGCCCCGAAGCTTTCTTT. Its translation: CASSTGTGGPEAFF.

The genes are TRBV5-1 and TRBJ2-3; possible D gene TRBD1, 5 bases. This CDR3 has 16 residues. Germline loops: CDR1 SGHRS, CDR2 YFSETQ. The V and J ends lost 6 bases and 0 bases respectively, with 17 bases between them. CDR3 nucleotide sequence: TGCGCCAGCAAGGGGCCACAGCTCCTAAGCACAGATACGCAGTATTTT. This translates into CASKGPQLLSTDTQYF. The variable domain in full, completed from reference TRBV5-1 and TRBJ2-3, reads KAGVTQTPRYLIKTRGQQVTLSCSPISGHRSVSWYQQTPGQGLQFLFEYFSETQRNKGNFPGRFSGRQFSNSRSEMNVSTLELGDSALYLCASKGPQLLSTDTQYFGPGTRLTVL.

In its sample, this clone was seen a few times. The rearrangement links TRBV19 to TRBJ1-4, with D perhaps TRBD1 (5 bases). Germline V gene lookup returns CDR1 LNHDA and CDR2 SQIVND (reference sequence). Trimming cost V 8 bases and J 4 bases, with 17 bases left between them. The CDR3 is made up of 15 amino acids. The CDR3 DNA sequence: TGTGCCAGTGGCCGGGACTCCCTTTATAATGAAAAACTGTTTTTT. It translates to CASGRDSLYNEKLFF.

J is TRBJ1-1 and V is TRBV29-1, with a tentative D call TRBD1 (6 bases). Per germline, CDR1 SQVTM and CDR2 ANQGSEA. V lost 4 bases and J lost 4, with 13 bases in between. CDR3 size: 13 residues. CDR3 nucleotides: TGCAGCGTTGGGCGGGGGCTGATCACTGAAGCTTTCTTT. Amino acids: CSVGRGLITEAFF.

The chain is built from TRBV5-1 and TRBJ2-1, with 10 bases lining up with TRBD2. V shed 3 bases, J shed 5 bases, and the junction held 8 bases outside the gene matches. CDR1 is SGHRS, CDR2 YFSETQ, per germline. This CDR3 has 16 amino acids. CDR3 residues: CASSSRTTSGHNEQFF. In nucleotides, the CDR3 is TGCGCCAGCAGCTCCAGGACGACTAGCGGGCACAATGAGCAGTTCTTC.

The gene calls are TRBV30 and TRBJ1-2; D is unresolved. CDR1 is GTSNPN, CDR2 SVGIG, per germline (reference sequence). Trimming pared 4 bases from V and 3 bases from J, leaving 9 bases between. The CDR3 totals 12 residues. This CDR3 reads CAWKERDYGYTF. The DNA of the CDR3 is TGTGCCTGGAAGGAGAGGGACTATGGCTACACCTTC. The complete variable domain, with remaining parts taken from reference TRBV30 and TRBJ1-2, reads SQTIHQWPATLVQPVGSPLSLECTVEGTSNPNLYWYRQAAGRGLQLLFYSVGIGQISSEVPQNLSASRPQDRQFILSSKKLLLSDSGFYLCAWKERDYGYTFGSGTRLTVV.

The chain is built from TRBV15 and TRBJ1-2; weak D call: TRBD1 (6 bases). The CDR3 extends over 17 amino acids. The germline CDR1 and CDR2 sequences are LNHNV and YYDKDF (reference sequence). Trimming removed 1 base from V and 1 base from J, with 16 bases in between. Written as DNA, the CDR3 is TGTGCCACCAGCAGAGGCCCCCGGGAGGGGGGTAACTATGGCTACACCTTC. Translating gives CATSRGPREGGNYGYTF.

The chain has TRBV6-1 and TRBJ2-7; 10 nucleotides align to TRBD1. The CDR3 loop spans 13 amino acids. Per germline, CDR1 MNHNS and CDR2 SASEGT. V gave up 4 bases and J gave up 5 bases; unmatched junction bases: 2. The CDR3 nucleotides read TGTGCCAGCAGTGGGACAGGGGGGAACGAGCAGTACTTC. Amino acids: CASSGTGGNEQYF.